The clone carrying this T cell receptor beta chain was observed a few times. This sample was taken from a study of blood T cell repertoires in COVID-19. Overall study context: COVID-19 samples, acute and convalescent, were from the United States, Italy and Spain. The cDNA or gDNA used as material had been derived from T cells, B-cell-depleted T cells, or PBMCs.

This CDR3 region has 12 residues. After removal of 5 bases from V and 8 bases from J, the junction contained 5 bases not matched to a gene. Germline values: CDR1 SQVTM, CDR2 ANQGSEA. Authors' data handling: Estimation of nucleated cell counts relied on the amplification of reference gene primers. Generated by immunoSEQ multiplex PCR, the TCRdb table keeps only in-frame clones and is missing some. The DNA gave D and trimming, while V, J and clone size come from that table. Among 380,000 or so clones listed, 89% were seen once. Sequencing was done on a sample of peripheral blood. The clonotype comes from a man in his forties with acute or convalescent COVID-19. The chain employs TRBV29-1 and TRBJ2-1; the match to TRBD2 covers 8 bases. The chain's CDR3 is CSVFGLADEQFF. DNA of the CDR3: TGCAGCGTTTTTGGACTAGCAGATGAGCAGTTCTTC.